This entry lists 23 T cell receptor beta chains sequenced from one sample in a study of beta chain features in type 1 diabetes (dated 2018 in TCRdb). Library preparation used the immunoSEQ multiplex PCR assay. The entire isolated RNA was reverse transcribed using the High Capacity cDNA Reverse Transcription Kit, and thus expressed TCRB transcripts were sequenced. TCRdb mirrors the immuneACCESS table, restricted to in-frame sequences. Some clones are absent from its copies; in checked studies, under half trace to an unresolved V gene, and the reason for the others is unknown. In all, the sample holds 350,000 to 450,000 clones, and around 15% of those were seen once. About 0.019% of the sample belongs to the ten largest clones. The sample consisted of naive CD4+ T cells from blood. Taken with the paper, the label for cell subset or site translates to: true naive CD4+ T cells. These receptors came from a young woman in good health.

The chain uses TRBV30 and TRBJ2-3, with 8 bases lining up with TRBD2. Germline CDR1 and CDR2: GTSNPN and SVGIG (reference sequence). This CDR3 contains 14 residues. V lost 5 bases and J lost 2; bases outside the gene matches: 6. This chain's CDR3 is CAWDTSGLTDTQYF. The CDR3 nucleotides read TGTGCCTGGGACACTAGCGGTCTCACAGATACGCAGTATTTT.

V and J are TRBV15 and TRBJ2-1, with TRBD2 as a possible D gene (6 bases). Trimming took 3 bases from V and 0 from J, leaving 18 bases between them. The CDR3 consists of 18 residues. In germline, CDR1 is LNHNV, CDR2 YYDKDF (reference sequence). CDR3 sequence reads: CATSREKYSGSSYNEQFF. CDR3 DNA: TGTGCCACCAGCAGGGAAAAGTATAGCGGTAGCTCCTACAATGAGCAGTTCTTC. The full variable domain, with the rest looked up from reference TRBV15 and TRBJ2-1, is DAMVIQNPRYQVTQFGKPVTLSCSQTLNHNVMYWYQQKSSQAPKLLFHYYDKDFNNEADTPDNFQSRRPNTSFCFLDIRSPGLGDTAMYLCATSREKYSGSSYNEQFFGPGTRLTVL.

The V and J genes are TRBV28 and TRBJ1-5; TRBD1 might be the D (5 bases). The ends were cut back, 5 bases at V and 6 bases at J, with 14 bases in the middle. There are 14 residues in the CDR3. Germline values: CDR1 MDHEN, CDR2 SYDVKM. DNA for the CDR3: TGTGCCAGCAGTACCGGAGGGGTTGGTCAGCCCCAGCATTTT. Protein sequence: CASSTGGVGQPQHF.

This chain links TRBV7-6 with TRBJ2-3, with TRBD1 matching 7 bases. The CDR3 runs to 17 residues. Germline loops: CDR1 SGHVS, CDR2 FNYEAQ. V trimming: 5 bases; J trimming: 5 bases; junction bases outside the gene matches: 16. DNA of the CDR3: TGTGCCAGCAGCCCTCCCTACGGACAGGAGGTGGGAGATACGCAGTATTTT. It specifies CASSPPYGQEVGDTQYF.

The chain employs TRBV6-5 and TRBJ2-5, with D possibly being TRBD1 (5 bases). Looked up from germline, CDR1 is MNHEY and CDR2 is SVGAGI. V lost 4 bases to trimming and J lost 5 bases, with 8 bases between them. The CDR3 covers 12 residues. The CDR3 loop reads CASSLSGETQYF. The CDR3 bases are TGTGCCAGCAGTTTGTCAGGGGAGACCCAGTACTTC.

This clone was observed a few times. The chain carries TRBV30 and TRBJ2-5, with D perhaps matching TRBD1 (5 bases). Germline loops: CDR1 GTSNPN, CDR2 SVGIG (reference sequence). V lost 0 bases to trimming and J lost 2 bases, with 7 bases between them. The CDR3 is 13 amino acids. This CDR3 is CAWSVQVQETQYF. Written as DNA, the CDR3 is TGTGCCTGGAGTGTACAGGTTCAAGAGACCCAGTACTTC.

The CDR3 reads CASSSLAGVGTGELFF. As DNA, the CDR3 is TGTGCCAGCAGTTCTCTAGCGGGAGTAGGTACCGGGGAGCTGTTTTTT. The chain employs TRBV28 and TRBJ2-2; 10 bases are shared with TRBD2. The CDR3 length is 16 residues. Germline CDR1 and CDR2: MDHEN and SYDVKM. V was pared by 4 bases and J by 5 bases, with 7 bases of the junction left unmatched. Drawing the rest from reference TRBV28 and TRBJ2-2, the complete variable domain is DVKVTQSSRYLVKRTGEKVFLECVQDMDHENMFWYRQDPGLGLRLIYFSYDVKMKEKGDIPEGYSVSREKKERFSLILESASTNQTSMYLCASSSLAGVGTGELFFGEGSRLTVL.

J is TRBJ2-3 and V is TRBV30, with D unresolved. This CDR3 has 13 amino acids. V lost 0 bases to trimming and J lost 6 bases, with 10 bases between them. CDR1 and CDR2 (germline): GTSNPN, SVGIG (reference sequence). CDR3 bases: TGTGCCTGGAGTGTAGGAGTGGCCGATACGCAGTATTTT. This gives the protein CAWSVGVADTQYF.

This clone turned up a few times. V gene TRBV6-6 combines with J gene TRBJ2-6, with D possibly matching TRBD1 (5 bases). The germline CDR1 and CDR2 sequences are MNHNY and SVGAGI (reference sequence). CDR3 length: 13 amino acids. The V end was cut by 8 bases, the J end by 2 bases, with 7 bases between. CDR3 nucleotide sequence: TGTGCCAGCCAAGGGGCTGGGGCCAACGTCCTGACTTTC. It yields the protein CASQGAGANVLTF.

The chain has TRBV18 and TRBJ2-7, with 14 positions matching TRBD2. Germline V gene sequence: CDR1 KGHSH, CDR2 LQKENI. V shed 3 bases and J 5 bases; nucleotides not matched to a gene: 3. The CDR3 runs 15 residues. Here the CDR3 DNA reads TGTGCCAGCTCACCGGGGACTAGCGGGAGCCACGAGCAGTACTTC. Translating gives CASSPGTSGSHEQYF.

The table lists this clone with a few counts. The DNA for the CDR3 is TGTGCCTGGAGCCCCGTAGGGACTAGCTACGAGCAGTACTTC. It specifies CAWSPVGTSYEQYF. The chain carries TRBV30 and TRBJ2-7; 8 bases are a match to TRBD2. CDR3 size: 14 residues. V lost 3 bases and J lost 3; bases outside the gene matches: 7. Looked up from germline, CDR1 is GTSNPN and CDR2 is SVGIG (reference sequence).

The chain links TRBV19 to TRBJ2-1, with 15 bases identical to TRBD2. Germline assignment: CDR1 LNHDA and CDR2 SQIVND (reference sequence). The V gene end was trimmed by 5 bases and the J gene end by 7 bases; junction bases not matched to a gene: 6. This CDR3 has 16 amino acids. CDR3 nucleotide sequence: TGTGCCAGTAGTCCGGGACTAGCGGGAGGAAGAAATGAGCAGTTCTTC. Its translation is CASSPGLAGGRNEQFF.

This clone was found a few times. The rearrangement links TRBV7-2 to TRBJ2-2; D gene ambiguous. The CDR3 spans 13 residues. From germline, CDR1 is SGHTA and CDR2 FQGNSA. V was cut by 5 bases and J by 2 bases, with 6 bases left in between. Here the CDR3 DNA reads TGTGCCAGCAGCGTAACAAACACCGGGGAGCTGTTTTTT. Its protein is CASSVTNTGELFF.

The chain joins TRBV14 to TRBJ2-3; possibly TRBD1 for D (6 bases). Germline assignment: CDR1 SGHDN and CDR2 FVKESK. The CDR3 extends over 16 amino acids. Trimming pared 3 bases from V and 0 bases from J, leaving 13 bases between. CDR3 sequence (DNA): TGTGCCAGCAGCCAGGCACAGGGACCAAGCACAGATACGCAGTATTTT. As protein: CASSQAQGPSTDTQYF. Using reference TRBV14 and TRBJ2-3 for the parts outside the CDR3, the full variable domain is EAGVTQFPSHSVIEKGQTVTLRCDPISGHDNLYWYRRVMGKEIKFLLHFVKESKQDESGMPNNRFLAERTGGTYSTLKVQPAELEDSGVYFCASSQAQGPSTDTQYFGPGTRLTVL.

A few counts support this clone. CDR3 in amino acids: CASSPQVAGGVRETQYF. As DNA, the CDR3 is TGTGCCAGCTCACCACAGGTAGCGGGAGGCGTGAGAGAGACCCAGTACTTC. The chain combines TRBV18 with TRBJ2-5; 10 bases map to TRBD2. Trimming cost V 1 base and J 4 bases; bases outside gene matches: 9. There are 17 residues in the CDR3. Germline V gene data show CDR1 as KGHSH and CDR2 as LQKENI.

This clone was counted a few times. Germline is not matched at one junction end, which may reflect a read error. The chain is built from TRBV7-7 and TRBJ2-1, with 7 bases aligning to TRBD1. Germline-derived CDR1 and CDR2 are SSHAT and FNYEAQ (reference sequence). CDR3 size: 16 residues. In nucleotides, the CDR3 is TGTGCTAGCAGCCCCGGGACAGCGATCTCCTACAATGAGCAGTTCTTC. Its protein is CASSPGTAISYNEQFF.

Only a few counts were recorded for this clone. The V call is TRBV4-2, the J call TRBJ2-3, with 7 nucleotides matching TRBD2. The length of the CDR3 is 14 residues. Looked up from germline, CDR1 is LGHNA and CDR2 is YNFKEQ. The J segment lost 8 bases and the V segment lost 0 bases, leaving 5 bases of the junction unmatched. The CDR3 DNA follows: TGTGCCAGCAGCCAAGATAGCGGGCGGGGTACGCAGTATTTT. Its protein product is CASSQDSGRGTQYF.

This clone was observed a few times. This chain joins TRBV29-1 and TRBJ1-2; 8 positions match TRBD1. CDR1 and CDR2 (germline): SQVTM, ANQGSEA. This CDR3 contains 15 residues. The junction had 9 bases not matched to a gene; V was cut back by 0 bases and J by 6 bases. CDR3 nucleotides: TGCAGCGTTGAAGATCCAGGGGGCTCTCGAGATGGCTACACCTTC. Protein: CSVEDPGGSRDGYTF.

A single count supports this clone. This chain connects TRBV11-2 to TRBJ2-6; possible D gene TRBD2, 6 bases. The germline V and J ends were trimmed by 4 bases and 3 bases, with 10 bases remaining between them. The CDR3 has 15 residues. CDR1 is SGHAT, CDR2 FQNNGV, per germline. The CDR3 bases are TGTGCCAGCAGCTCGCCGGGGGTTGGGGCCAACGTCCTGACTTTC. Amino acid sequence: CASSSPGVGANVLTF.

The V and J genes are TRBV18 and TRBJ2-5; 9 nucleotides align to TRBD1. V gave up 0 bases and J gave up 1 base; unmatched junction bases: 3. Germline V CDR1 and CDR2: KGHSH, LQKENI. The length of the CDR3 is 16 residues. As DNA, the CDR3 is TGTGCCAGCTCACCACCCGGGACAGGGATCCAAGAGACCCAGTACTTC. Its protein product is CASSPPGTGIQETQYF.

The CDR3 region has the DNA TGTGCCAGTAAAGGACTAGCGGGAGGGCCGAGATTGTACGAGCAGTACTTC. This encodes CASKGLAGGPRLYEQYF. This chain joins TRBV28 and TRBJ2-7, with 15 nucleotides matching TRBD2. The V and J ends lost 9 bases and 4 bases, in that order; junction bases with no gene match: 13. This CDR3 region has 17 residues. CDR1 and CDR2 from the germline V gene are MDHEN and SYDVKM. The variable domain in full, completed from reference TRBV28 and TRBJ2-7, reads DVKVTQSSRYLVKRTGEKVFLECVQDMDHENMFWYRQDPGLGLRLIYFSYDVKMKEKGDIPEGYSVSREKKERFSLILESASTNQTSMYLCASKGLAGGPRLYEQYFGPGTRLTVT.

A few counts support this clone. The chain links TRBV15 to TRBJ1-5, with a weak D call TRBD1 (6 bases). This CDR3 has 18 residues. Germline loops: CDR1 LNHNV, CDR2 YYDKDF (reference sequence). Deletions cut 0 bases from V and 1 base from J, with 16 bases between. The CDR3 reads CATSRDRTGRASNQPQHF. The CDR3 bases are TGTGCCACCAGCAGAGATAGAACAGGGAGGGCGAGCAATCAGCCCCAGCATTTT. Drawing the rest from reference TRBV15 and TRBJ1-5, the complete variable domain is DAMVIQNPRYQVTQFGKPVTLSCSQTLNHNVMYWYQQKSSQAPKLLFHYYDKDFNNEADTPDNFQSRRPNTSFCFLDIRSPGLGDTAMYLCATSRDRTGRASNQPQHFGDGTRLSIL.

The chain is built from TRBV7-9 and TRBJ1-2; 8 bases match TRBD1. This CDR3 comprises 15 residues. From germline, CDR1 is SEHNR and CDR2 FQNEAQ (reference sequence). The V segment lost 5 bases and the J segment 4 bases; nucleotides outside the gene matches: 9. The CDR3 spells CASSPGQGWRYGYTF. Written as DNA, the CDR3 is TGTGCCAGCAGCCCCGGACAGGGTTGGCGCTATGGCTACACCTTC.